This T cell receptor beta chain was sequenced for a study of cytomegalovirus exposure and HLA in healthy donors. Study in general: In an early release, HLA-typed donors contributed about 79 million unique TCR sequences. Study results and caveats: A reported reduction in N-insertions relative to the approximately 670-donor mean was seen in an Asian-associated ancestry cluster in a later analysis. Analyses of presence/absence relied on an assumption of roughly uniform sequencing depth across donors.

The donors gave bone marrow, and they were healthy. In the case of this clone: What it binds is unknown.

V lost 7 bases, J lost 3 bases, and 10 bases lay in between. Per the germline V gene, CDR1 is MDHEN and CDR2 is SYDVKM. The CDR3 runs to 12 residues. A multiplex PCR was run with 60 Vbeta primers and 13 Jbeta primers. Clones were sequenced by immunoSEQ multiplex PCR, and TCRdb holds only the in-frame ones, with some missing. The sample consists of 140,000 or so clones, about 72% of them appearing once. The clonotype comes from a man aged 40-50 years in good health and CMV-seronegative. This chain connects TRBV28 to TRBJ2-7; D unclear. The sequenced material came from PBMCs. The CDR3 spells CASTPAGYEQYF. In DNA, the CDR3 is TGTGCCAGCACCCCAGCAGGCTACGAGCAGTACTTC.